Following are 26 T cell receptor beta chains from one sample sequenced in a study of molecular identifiers for immune sequencing clone quantification. TCRdb fed the PCR reads into MiXCR, producing one record per CDR3 protein. The table shows roughly 24,000 distinct CDR3 sequences, with 15% to 20% occurring only once. Sequencing was performed on naive CD8+ T cells from blood, with Jurkat cell RNA spiked in. The subset here: FACS-sorted CD8+CD4-CCR7+CD45RA+ naive T cells. These receptors all stem from a human donor in good health. Some libraries in this study had Jurkat cell RNA spiked in.

This clonotype showed up many times. The chain links TRBV12-3 or TRBV12-4 to TRBJ2-5; no reliable D call. The CDR3 contains 14 residues. V was clipped by 6 bases and J by 7 bases, with 18 bases between them. CDR3 in amino acids: CASRSSGPAGTQYF. The CDR3 DNA reads TGTGCCAGCAGATCTTCCGGACCGGCAGGGACCCAGTACTTC.

Ten or more counts support this clonotype. The rearrangement joins TRBV2 to TRBJ2-6, with TRBD1 as a possible D gene (6 bases). V lost 0 bases to trimming and J lost 3 bases, with 9 bases between them. In germline, CDR1 is SNHLY, CDR2 FYNNEI. The CDR3 has 16 amino acids. CDR3 region: CASSEAWGLGANVLTF. The DNA for the CDR3 is TGTGCCAGCAGTGAAGCATGGGGGCTTGGGGCCAACGTCCTGACTTTC.

In the case of this clonotype: This may be a read error: a much more frequent sequence differs by one nucleotide. This chain connects TRBV7-9 to TRBJ1-1, with D hard to call. There are 13 residues in the CDR3. The germline V gene encodes CDR1 SEHNR and CDR2 FQNEAQ (reference sequence). Trimming took 5 bases from V and 4 from J, leaving 11 bases between them. CDR3 sequence (DNA): TGTGCCAGCAGCCCGACAATGAGCACTGAAGCTTTCTTT. It is translated as CASSPTMSTEAFF.

Comments on this clonotype: A much larger clone differs from this one at a single base, so this may be a read error. J is TRBJ2-7 and V is TRBV9; 8 bases are shared with TRBD1. The CDR3 is 13 residues long. Germline assignment: CDR1 SGDLS and CDR2 YYNGEE. The CDR3: CVSSATGGYEQYF. CDR3 nucleotides: TGTGTCAGCAGCGCCACAGGGGGCTACGAGCAGTACTTC.

About this clonotype: A read error may be the cause here, since a much bigger clone is one base away. The chain combines TRBV5-3 with TRBJ2-5, with D possibly being TRBD2 (5 bases). TRBV5-3 is an open reading frame whose function is uncertain. The CDR3 extends over 13 amino acids. The CDR3 loop is CASSLEAEGTQYF. As DNA, the CDR3 is TGTGCCAGCAGCTTGGAAGCGGAAGGGACCCAGTACTTC.

In this sample, this clonotype turned up many times. The V call is TRBV7-9, the J call TRBJ1-1; 7 bases fit TRBD1. J gave up 1 base and V 4 bases, and 6 bases lay outside the gene matches. Germline V CDR1 and CDR2: SEHNR, FQNEAQ (reference sequence). There are 15 residues in the CDR3. CDR3 bases: TGTGCCAGCAGCTCCTCGACAGGGACGAACACTGAAGCTTTCTTT. Encoded protein: CASSSSTGTNTEAFF.

As regards this clonotype: One end of the junction is discordant with germline, which a read error may explain. The chain employs TRBV18 and TRBJ2-3; no reliable D call. Germline lookup yields CDR1 KGHSH and CDR2 LQKENI. The CDR3 is 13 amino acids. The CDR3 bases are TGTGCCAGCTCACCACAGGGCACAGCTACGCTGTATTTT. Its translation: CASSPQGTATLYF. The variable domain in full, with the rest retrieved from reference TRBV18 and TRBJ2-3, is NAGVMQNPRHLVRRRGQEARLRCSPMKGHSHVYWYRQLPEEGLKFMVYLQKENIIDESGMPKERFSAEFPKEGPSILRIQQVVRGDSAAYFCASSPQGTATLYFGPGTRLTVL.

This clonotype came up many times. The rearrangement links TRBV27 to TRBJ2-7, with D maybe TRBD1 (5 bases). The CDR3 is made up of 14 amino acids. Germline V CDR1 and CDR2: MNHEY, SMNVEV (reference sequence). Trimming shortened V by 3 bases and J by 4 bases, and 13 bases separated the two germline ends. CDR3 region: CASSLKSAGYEQYF. CDR3 in DNA: TGTGCCAGCAGTTTGAAATCGGCAGGGTACGAGCAGTACTTC.

This chain uses TRBV5-1 with TRBJ2-7; TRBD1 matches at 7 bases. The CDR3 consists of 16 residues. Germline CDR1 SGHRS, CDR2 YFSETQ. V was clipped by 2 bases and J by 3 bases; unmatched bases: 11. CDR3 bases: TGCGCCAGCAGCTTAGGCGACGGCAGGGGGTACTACGAGCAGTACTTC. Translation: CASSLGDGRGYYEQYF. Supplemented by reference TRBV5-1 and TRBJ2-7, the full variable domain reads KAGVTQTPRYLIKTRGQQVTLSCSPISGHRSVSWYQQTPGQGLQFLFEYFSETQRNKGNFPGRFSGRQFSNSRSEMNVSTLELGDSALYLCASSLGDGRGYYEQYFGPGTRLTVT.

This clonotype was observed many times. The J gene is TRBJ2-2, the V gene TRBV7-3; unclear D gene. Trimming stripped 3 bases from V and 5 bases from J, with 1 base between. The germline V gene has CDR1 SGHTA and CDR2 FQGTGA. The length of the CDR3 is 11 residues. For the CDR3, the DNA is TGTGCCAGCAGCTTGACCGGGGAGCTGTTTTTT. This gives the protein CASSLTGELFF.

This clonotype is deemed medium-sized. The chain has TRBV23-1 and TRBJ2-3, with unresolved D. TRBV23-1 has ORF status, its function being uncertain. The CDR3 totals 16 residues. The germline V and J ends were trimmed by 2 bases and 1 base, with 13 bases remaining between them. Written as DNA, the CDR3 is TGCGCCAGCAGTCAAGGTCCTAAAAGGGGCACAGATACGCAGTATTTT. As protein: CASSQGPKRGTDTQYF.

Ten or more counts support this clonotype. V usage is TRBV19 and J usage is TRBJ1-1; D is possibly TRBD1 (6 bases). Deletions cut 8 bases from V and 5 bases from J, with 15 bases between. Germline values: CDR1 LNHDA, CDR2 SQIVND (reference sequence). The CDR3 is made up of 13 amino acids. This chain's CDR3 is CASHKGRGTEAFF. The CDR3 nucleotides are TGTGCCAGTCACAAGGGGAGGGGGACTGAAGCTTTCTTT.

This clonotype was seen many times. This chain joins TRBV11-2 and TRBJ1-4; a possible D gene is TRBD1 (5 bases). V was trimmed by 7 bases and J by 4 bases, leaving 7 bases between them. Germline V gives CDR1 SGHAT, CDR2 FQNNGV. This CDR3 is built from 12 residues. CDR3 nucleotides: TGTGCCAGCACGGGGGTTAATGAAAAACTGTTTTTT. Translated: CASTGVNEKLFF.

This clonotype was observed many times. The chain uses TRBV12-3 or TRBV12-4 and TRBJ2-7, with D possibly called TRBD1 or TRBD2 (6 bases each). V was cut by 3 bases and J by 5 bases, with 8 bases left in between. The CDR3 extends over 12 amino acids. This chain's CDR3 is CASSFGGNEQYF. In DNA form, the CDR3 reads TGTGCCAGCAGTTTCGGGGGCAACGAGCAGTACTTC.

This clonotype occurred many times. This chain links TRBV20-1 with TRBJ2-3, with a weak D call TRBD2 (6 bases). V gave up 2 bases and J gave up 3 bases, with 15 bases separating them. Germline V gene sequence: CDR1 DFQATT, CDR2 SNEGSKA (reference sequence). CDR3 length: 15 amino acids. CDR3 in DNA: TGCAGTGCTAGACGCGGGACTCCAATGACAGATACGCAGTATTTT. Translated: CSARRGTPMTDTQYF.

This clonotype was counted many times. The chain combines TRBV18 with TRBJ2-5, with 9 bases fitting TRBD1. The CDR3 consists of 15 residues. J lost 2 bases, V lost 3 bases, and 4 bases had no gene match. CDR1 is KGHSH and CDR2 is LQKENI in the germline V gene. The CDR3 region has the DNA TGTGCCAGCTCACCTTACGGGACAGGGCAAGAGACCCAGTACTTC. Protein product: CASSPYGTGQETQYF.

This clonotype was recorded many times. This chain links TRBV19 with TRBJ2-1; 11 nucleotides match TRBD2. Germline trimming cut 5 bases from V and 7 bases from J; bases unmatched to any gene: 4. The CDR3 has 14 amino acids. CDR1 LNHDA and CDR2 SQIVND come from the germline V gene (reference sequence). The CDR3 bases are TGTGCCAGTAGTGTGGGACTAGCGGAAAATGAGCAGTTCTTC. Translating gives CASSVGLAENEQFF.

Comments on this clonotype: Since a much larger clone is just one base distant, this may be a read error. Given the absence of the conserved phenylalanine or tryptophan at the CDR3 end, a read error is likely. The chain couples TRBV3-1 to TRBJ1-4; 10 positions agree with TRBD1. The trim removed 7 bases at V and 8 bases at J, leaving 4 bases unmatched. Germline V gene data show CDR1 as LGHDT and CDR2 as YNNKEL (reference sequence). The CDR3 loop spans 13 amino acids. CDR3 nucleotide sequence: TGTGCCAGCACTCGGACAGGGGGGGAAAAACTGTTTTTA. As protein: CASTRTGGEKLFL.

This clonotype has a count of ten or more. The chain combines TRBV19 with TRBJ2-3; maybe TRBD2 (5 bases). V lost 4 bases to trimming and J lost 0 bases, with 11 bases between them. The CDR3 length is 15 residues. Germline values: CDR1 LNHDA, CDR2 SQIVND (reference sequence). The CDR3 is CASSNSGESTDTQYF. The CDR3 DNA is TGTGCCAGTAGTAACAGCGGAGAGAGCACAGATACGCAGTATTTT.

This clonotype has at least ten counts. The chain's CDR3 is CASSSRSYNEQFF. For the CDR3, the DNA is TGTGCCAGCAGTTCGAGGTCCTACAATGAGCAGTTCTTC. The rearrangement uses TRBV12-3 or TRBV12-4 and TRBJ2-1; D uncertain. The CDR3 loop spans 13 amino acids. V dropped 4 bases and J dropped 1 base, with 5 bases sitting between them.

This clonotype was seen only a few times. A read error is possible here, since a much larger clone lies one base away. The genes are TRBV4-3 and TRBJ1-1, with TRBD1 as a possible D gene (5 bases). The CDR3 consists of 16 residues. V lost 0 bases and J lost 7, with 18 bases in between. Germline CDR1 LGHNA, CDR2 YSLEER. CDR3 nucleotides: TGCGCCAGCAGCCAAGATACCGCAACCAGGGAAGGTGAAGCTTTCTTT. Translation gives CASSQDTATREGEAFF.

This clonotype was counted many times. The DNA of the CDR3 is TGTGCCAGCAGCTCCCGGCGGGCAGATACGCAGTATTTT. Translating it yields CASSSRRADTQYF. V gene TRBV6-2 or TRBV6-3 combines with J gene TRBJ2-3, with D maybe TRBD2 (5 bases). V was shortened by 6 bases and J by 4 bases, with 11 bases between the two germline ends. From germline, CDR1 is MNHEY and CDR2 SVGEGT. CDR3 length: 13 residues.

Comments on this clonotype: A much larger clone sits a single nucleotide away, making a read error possible. Here the CDR3 reads CAWSSVTDTQYF. The CDR3 nucleotides read TGTGCCTGGAGTTCGGTCACAGATACGCAGTATTTT. This chain connects TRBV30 to TRBJ2-3; D remains unclear. Per germline, CDR1 GTSNPN and CDR2 SVGIG (reference sequence). The CDR3 consists of 12 residues. Deletions cut 2 bases from V and 2 bases from J, with 5 bases between.

This clonotype was recorded at least ten times. Written as DNA, the CDR3 is TGTGCCAGCAGTCCGAATAATCAGCCCCAGCATTTT. This translates into CASSPNNQPQHF. This chain joins TRBV12-3 or TRBV12-4 and TRBJ1-5, with D unclear. CDR3 length equals 12 residues. V shed 5 bases and J shed 4 bases, with 6 bases lying between them.

This clonotype appeared many times. The rearrangement links TRBV19 to TRBJ2-3, with 12 nucleotides matching TRBD2. The germline gives CDR1 LNHDA, CDR2 SQIVND (reference sequence). J lost 0 bases, V lost 5 bases, and 9 bases had no gene match. The CDR3 is 18 residues long. For the CDR3, the DNA is TGTGCCAGTAGTTCCACTAGCGGGGGGACCTCTAGCACAGATACGCAGTATTTT. Translation: CASSSTSGGTSSTDTQYF. Together with reference TRBV19 and TRBJ2-3, the CDR3 gives the full variable domain: DGGITQSPKYLFRKEGQNVTLSCEQNLNHDAMYWYRQDPGQGLRLIYYSQIVNDFQKGDIAEGYSVSREKKESFPLTVTSAQKNPTAFYLCASSSTSGGTSSTDTQYFGPGTRLTVL.

In the case of this clonotype: A clone one base away is much larger, so this may be a read error. The CDR3 carries no conserved terminal phenylalanine or tryptophan, so it likely arises from a read error. The J gene is TRBJ1-2, the V gene TRBV5-6, with D tentatively TRBD1 (6 bases). CDR1 and CDR2 (germline): SGHDT, YYEEEE. This CDR3 spans 16 amino acids. V dropped 1 base and J dropped 0 bases, with 13 bases sitting between them. The DNA for the CDR3 is TGTGCCAGCAGCTTGCGAACCCAGGGGACTAACTATGGCTACACCTCC. As protein: CASSLRTQGTNYGYTS.